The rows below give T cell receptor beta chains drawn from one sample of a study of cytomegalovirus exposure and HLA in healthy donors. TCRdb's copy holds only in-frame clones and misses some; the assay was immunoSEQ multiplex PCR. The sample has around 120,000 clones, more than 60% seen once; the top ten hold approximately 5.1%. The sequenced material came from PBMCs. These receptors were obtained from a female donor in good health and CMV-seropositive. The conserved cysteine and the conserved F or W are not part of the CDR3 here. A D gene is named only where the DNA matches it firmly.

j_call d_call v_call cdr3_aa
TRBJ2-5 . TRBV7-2 ASSLGPPVEAQY
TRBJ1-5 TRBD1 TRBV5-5 ASSLATGHQPQH
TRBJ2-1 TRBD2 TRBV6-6 ASRRTSGVHNEQF
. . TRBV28 ASSLNSYEQY
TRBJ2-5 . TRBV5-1 ASTVPGYAETQY
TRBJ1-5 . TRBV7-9 ASSPGSNQPQH
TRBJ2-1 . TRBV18 ASSPPGSPTFYNEQF
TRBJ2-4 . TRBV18 ASSRDIAKNIQY
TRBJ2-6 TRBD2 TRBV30 AGGVYGANVLT
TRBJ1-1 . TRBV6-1 ASSERQVGKAEAF
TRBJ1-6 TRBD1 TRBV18 ASSPFRDRSNSPLH
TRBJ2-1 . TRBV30 AWSVRVLSGEQF
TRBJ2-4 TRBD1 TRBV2 ASGGQGASIQY
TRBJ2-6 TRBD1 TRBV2 ASRSPPGDRASSGANVLT
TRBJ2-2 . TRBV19 ASSITIYTGELF
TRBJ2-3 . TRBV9 ASSPGGLVPDTQY
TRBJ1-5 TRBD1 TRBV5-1 ASSSGTGVQPQH
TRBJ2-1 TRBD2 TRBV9 ASSKSAGALYNEQF
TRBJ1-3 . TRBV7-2 ASSLSGAGNTIY
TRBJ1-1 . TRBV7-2 ASLSDGGTEAF
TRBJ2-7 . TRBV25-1 ASSLSYEQY
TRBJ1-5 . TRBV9 ASSFSAAGNQPQH
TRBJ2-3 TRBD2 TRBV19 ASSMGAGGAGTQY
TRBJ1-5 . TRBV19 ATREGEVRQPQH
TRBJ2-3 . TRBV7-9 ASSLKGGADTQY
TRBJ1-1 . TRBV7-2 ASSPRGGRVTEAF
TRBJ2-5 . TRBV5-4 ASSLRGVQETQY
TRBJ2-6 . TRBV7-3 ASSLTLSGANVLT
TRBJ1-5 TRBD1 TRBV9 ASSSGTERNQPQH
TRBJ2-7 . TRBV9 ASSAWRGPPDRQY
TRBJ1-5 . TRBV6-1 ASSERGITAQPQH
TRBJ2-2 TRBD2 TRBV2 ASSPRWGGGTNTGELF
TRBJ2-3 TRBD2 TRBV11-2 ASSQTSGRGYTQY
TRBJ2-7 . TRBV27 ASSPDSKIHEQY
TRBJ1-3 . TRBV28 ASRGAGGYSGNTIY
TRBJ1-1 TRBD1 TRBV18 ASSLTGTGERNTEAF
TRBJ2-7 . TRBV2 ASRAEAGSSYEQY
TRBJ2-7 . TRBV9 ASSVSPEPTYEQY
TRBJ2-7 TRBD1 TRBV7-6 ASSLAGDRGDIEQY
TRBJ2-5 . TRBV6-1 ASSEMGGGSETQY
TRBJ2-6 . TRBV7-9 ASSPRLGSGANVLT
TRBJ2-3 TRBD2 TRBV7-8 ASSLAGGISTDTQY
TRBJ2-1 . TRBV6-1 ASSSTGSDYNEQF
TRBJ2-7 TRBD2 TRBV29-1 SVGGSGRASYEQY
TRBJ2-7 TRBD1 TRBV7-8 ASSLGVGKQGLNEQY
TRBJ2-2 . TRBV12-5 ASGSGQPNTGELF
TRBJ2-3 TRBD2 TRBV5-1 ASRPLSGRGGDTQY
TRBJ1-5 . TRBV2 ASRTDYSNQPQH
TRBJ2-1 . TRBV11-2 ASSYRGGTGSYNEQF